This TCR beta chain was captured in a study of blood T cell repertoires in COVID-19. Study at large: Donors in the United States, Italy and Spain gave samples during acute or convalescent COVID-19.

V dropped 2 bases and J dropped 2 bases, with 4 bases sitting between them. CDR1 is GTSNPN, CDR2 SVGIG, per germline (reference sequence). CDR3 length equals 13 residues. Authors' analysis steps: Amplifying reference gene primers gave estimates of nucleated cell counts. Method: immunoSEQ multiplex PCR; TCRdb's copy keeps in-frame clones and lacks some. The V and J calls and clone size were taken over from that table, and D and trimming were inferred from the DNA. Here the sample spans approximately 250,000 clones, roughly 85% being singletons. The clonotype was recovered from a woman between 50 and 59 years old with acute COVID-19. The chain employs TRBV30 and TRBJ2-6; D call uncertain. Sample: PBMCs or T cells enriched from blood (not recorded which). The CDR3 DNA is TGTGCCTGGAGTAGCCCTGGGGCCAACGTCCTGACTTTC. Protein sequence: CAWSSPGANVLTF.